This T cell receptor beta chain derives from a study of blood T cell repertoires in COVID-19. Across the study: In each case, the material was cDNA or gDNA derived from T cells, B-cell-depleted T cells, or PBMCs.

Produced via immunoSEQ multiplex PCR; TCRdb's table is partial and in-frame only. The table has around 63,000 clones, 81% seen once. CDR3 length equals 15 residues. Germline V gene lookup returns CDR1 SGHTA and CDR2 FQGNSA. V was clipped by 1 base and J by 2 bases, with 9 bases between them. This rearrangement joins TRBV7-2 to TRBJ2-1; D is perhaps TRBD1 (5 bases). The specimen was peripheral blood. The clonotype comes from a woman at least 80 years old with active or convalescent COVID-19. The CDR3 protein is CASSLGGQPYNEQFF. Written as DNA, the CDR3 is TGTGCCAGCAGCTTAGGCGGACAACCCTACAATGAGCAGTTCTTC. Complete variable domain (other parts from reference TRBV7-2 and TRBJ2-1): GAGVSQSPSNKVTEKGKDVELRCDPISGHTALYWYRQSLGQGLEFLIYFQGNSAPDKSGLPSDRFSAERTGGSVSTLTIQRTQQEDSAVYLCASSLGGQPYNEQFFGPGTRLTVL.